Below, 17 T cell receptor beta chains from the same sample are listed, as sequenced in a study of immune heterogeneity within non-small cell lung tumors. Bulk tumor genomic DNA was the template, and each sample received about 600 ng. Each primary tumor yielded several biopsies, collected far apart from one another at surgery. Samples came from untreated patients having curative surgery for newly diagnosed non-small cell lung cancer. Multiplex PCR with 32 V and 13 J primers amplified TCR beta CDR3. TCRdb ran MiXCR on the multiplex PCR reads and lists one entry per CDR3 protein. This sample has over 12,000 distinct CDR3 sequences; 25% to 35% occur once, and the top ten carry over 4%. The sample was lung tumor tissue. The origin of the receptors is a man aged 40-55 years with non-small cell lung cancer.

As for this clonotype: One base away lies a much larger clone, so this may be a sequencing read error. The chain has TRBV11-2 and TRBJ2-7, with 13 bases fitting TRBD2. The CDR3 is made up of 18 amino acids. Per the germline V gene, CDR1 is SGHAT and CDR2 is FQNNGV. The CDR3 here is CANSFLGLAGVLGGEQYF. The CDR3 nucleotides read TGTGCCAACAGCTTCTTAGGACTAGCGGGAGTCCTCGGCGGCGAGCAGTACTTC.

As regards this clonotype: This sequence may be a read error, since a much larger clone differs from it by one base. CDR3 sequence reads: CASSPTGGAAQRQHF. The DNA for the CDR3 is TGTGCCAGCAGTCCAACAGGGGGCGCGGCTCAGCGCCAGCATTTT. The chain joins TRBV12-3 or TRBV12-4 to TRBJ1-5, with TRBD1 matching 9 bases. CDR3 size: 15 residues.

Judged by abundance, this clonotype is medium-sized. This rearrangement joins TRBV3-1 to TRBJ1-3; TRBD1 matches at 8 bases. The CDR3 loop spans 18 amino acids. J lost 0 bases, V lost 6 bases, and 13 bases had no gene match. The germline CDR1 and CDR2 sequences are LGHDT and YNNKEL (reference sequence). DNA for the CDR3: TGTGCCAGCAGAGGACAGGGACTTGGACCTCTCTCTGGAAACACCATATATTTT. Translating gives CASRGQGLGPLSGNTIYF.

The chain links TRBV5-1 to TRBJ1-4; the match to TRBD1 covers 8 bases. The CDR3 consists of 16 residues. Trimming took 4 bases from V and 3 from J; bases not matched to a gene: 8. Germline V gene lookup returns CDR1 SGHRS and CDR2 YFSETQ. CDR3 nucleotide sequence: TGCGCCAGCAGCGCAGGGGACAGGTGGCCTAATGAAAAACTGTTTTTT. Translation gives CASSAGDRWPNEKLFF.

V and J are TRBV9 and TRBJ1-1, with a tentative D call TRBD1 (6 bases). The V and J ends lost 4 bases and 6 bases respectively, with 16 bases between them. Germline CDR1 and CDR2: SGDLS and YYNGEE. CDR3 length equals 14 residues. The CDR3 DNA reads as TGTGCCAGCAGCACCGGGGGGGCGGGCGCTGAAGCTTTCTTT. Translating it yields CASSTGGAGAEAFF.

In its sample, this clonotype ranks as medium-sized (0.01 to 0.1%). The chain joins TRBV6-2 or TRBV6-3 to TRBJ2-7, with TRBD2 identical over 7 bases. V dropped 8 bases and J dropped 2; count of bases not matched to a gene: 6. Germline V CDR1 and CDR2: MNHEY, SVGEGT. This CDR3 is built from 13 residues. CDR3 region: CASGLSGAYEQYF. CDR3 in DNA: TGTGCCAGCGGACTCAGCGGGGCCTACGAGCAGTACTTC.

Regarding this clonotype: At one end, the junction sequence differs from germline, possibly due to a read error. The chain combines TRBV10-2 with TRBJ1-6; no clear D gene. Germline CDR1 reads WSHSY; CDR2 reads SAAADI. This CDR3 has 14 amino acids. The CDR3 DNA is TGCGCTAGCAGTGACTCAGTGGTAAATTCACCCCTCCACTTT. This translates into CASSDSVVNSPLHF.

The chain recombines TRBV7-2 with TRBJ2-1; 15 bases are shared with TRBD2. The CDR3 runs 17 residues. CDR1 is SGHTA and CDR2 is FQGNSA in the germline V gene. V was pared by 5 bases and J by 2 bases, with 4 bases of the junction left unmatched. In DNA form, the CDR3 reads TGTGCCAGCAGCGCCCGGACTAGCGGGAGGGCCTACAATGAGCAGTTCTTC. The encoded protein is CASSARTSGRAYNEQFF.

In its sample, this clonotype was seen a few times. A single base separates this from a much larger clone, so it may be a read error. It is likely a read error, because the conserved phenylalanine at the end of the CDR3 is missing. The chain links TRBV6-1 to TRBJ1-4; TRBD1 agrees at 9 bases. Germline CDR1 reads MNHNS; CDR2 reads SASEGT. V dropped 4 bases and J dropped 4; count of bases not matched to a gene: 4. The CDR3 loop spans 15 amino acids. In DNA, the CDR3 is TGTGCCAGCAGTGGGGGACAGGGTAATAATGAAAAACTGTTTCTT. It yields the protein CASSGGQGNNEKLFL.

As to this clonotype: Because the CDR3 is missing its conserved closing phenylalanine or tryptophan, this is likely a read error. The chain employs TRBV11-3 and TRBJ2-1; the D is unclear. This CDR3 region has 12 residues. V was trimmed by 5 bases and J by 6 bases, leaving 8 bases between them. Germline CDR1 SGHNT, CDR2 YENEEA. This CDR3 is CASSRGSNEQFL. CDR3 bases: TGTGCCAGCAGCAGAGGTTCCAATGAGCAGTTCTTA.

The table lists this clonotype with many counts. The chain combines TRBV11-2 with TRBJ2-7, with unresolved D. The CDR3 is 11 residues long. CDR1 is SGHAT, CDR2 FQNNGV, per germline. V lost 5 bases and J 2 bases, leaving 4 bases between the germline ends. In DNA form, the CDR3 reads TGTGCCAGCAGCGAGACCTACGAGCAGTACTTC. It is translated as CASSETYEQYF.

This clonotype has just a few counts. This chain uses TRBV12-3 or TRBV12-4 with TRBJ1-1; D unclear. The CDR3 is made up of 13 amino acids. Trimming took 3 bases from V and 1 from J, leaving 6 bases between them. The CDR3 DNA sequence: TGTGCCAGCAGTTTGACGGAGAACACTGAAGCTTTCTTT. Translation: CASSLTENTEAFF.

As regards this clonotype: A single base separates this from a much larger clone, so it may be a read error. The V call is TRBV20-1, the J call TRBJ1-1; 7 nucleotides match TRBD1. The CDR3 runs to 16 residues. Trimming at V came to 0 bases and at J to 3 bases, leaving 10 bases not matched to a gene. Per germline, CDR1 DFQATT and CDR2 SNEGSKA (reference sequence). The CDR3 spells CSARDGFRGGDTEAFF. The CDR3 DNA reads as TGCAGTGCTAGAGATGGTTTCAGGGGGGGGGACACTGAAGCTTTCTTT.

This clonotype has only a few counts. This clone may be a read error of a much larger clone one base away. The chain combines TRBV7-8 with TRBJ2-5; 15 bases map to TRBD2. The CDR3 totals 17 residues. Trimming removed 4 bases from V and 6 bases from J; junction bases left unmatched: 9. Germline CDR1 and CDR2: SGHVS and FQNEAQ. CDR3 nucleotides: TGTGCCAGCAGCTACGGACTAGCGGGAGGGCCGGGGAAGACCCAGTACTTC. This encodes CASSYGLAGGPGKTQYF.

By sample fraction, this clonotype is medium-sized. The chain couples TRBV6-1 to TRBJ1-6; weak D call: TRBD1 (5 bases). Germline lookup yields CDR1 MNHNS and CDR2 SASEGT. This CDR3 comprises 16 residues. The V gene lost 10 bases and the J gene lost 4 bases, with 20 bases spanning the gap. CDR3 region: CAINRDPRRYNSPLHF. CDR3 DNA: TGTGCCATTAACCGGGACCCCCGGCGGTATAATTCACCCCTCCACTTT.

This clonotype was seen a handful of times. This chain links TRBV6-5 with TRBJ1-1, with D maybe TRBD1 (5 bases). Trimming pared 0 bases from V and 1 base from J, leaving 9 bases between. The CDR3 sequence is 15 residues long. The V gene's germline CDR1 is MNHEY and CDR2 SVGAGI. The CDR3, as DNA: TGTGCCAGCAGTTACTCCCGCAGGGAGAACACTGAAGCTTTCTTT. Protein: CASSYSRRENTEAFF.

In its sample, this clonotype is medium-sized. The chain employs TRBV6-1 and TRBJ1-4; D call uncertain. Germline V gene sequence: CDR1 MNHNS, CDR2 SASEGT. Trimming stripped 6 bases from V and 0 bases from J, with 11 bases between. The CDR3 spans 15 residues. The CDR3 region is CASSYEIATNEKLFF. As DNA, the CDR3 is TGTGCCAGCAGCTACGAGATTGCAACTAATGAAAAACTGTTTTTT.